Below, one TCR beta chain is given with its context. The antigen remains undetermined. TCRdb re-called the reads through MiXCR, storing one row per CDR3 protein. The sample lists about 230,000 distinct CDR3 sequences; roughly 23% were seen once. The sample is drawn from a study of T cell repertoires in cytomegalovirus infection. On the study more broadly: Public TCR beta signatures were indicative of both CMV infection and a matching HLA type.

Study findings and constraints: Frequencies of public TCR beta families were cumulated, and this identified carriers of CMV plus the relevant HLA. In two of eight donors, the top clonotype was HLA-C-restricted CMV-specific.

V shed 6 bases and J shed 7 bases, with 12 bases lying between them. The CDR3 has 12 amino acids. Germline CDR1 SQVTM, CDR2 ANQGSEA. This TCR derives from a human donor in good health (CMV status not recorded). Some clones in this sample may be carry-over from other donors' samples. J is TRBJ1-4 and V is TRBV29-1; D call uncertain. Source material: CD8+ T cells from PBMCs. Written as DNA, the CDR3 is TGCAGCGTCCGACGGGAGGGTGAAAAACTGTTTTTT. Translation: CSVRREGEKLFF.